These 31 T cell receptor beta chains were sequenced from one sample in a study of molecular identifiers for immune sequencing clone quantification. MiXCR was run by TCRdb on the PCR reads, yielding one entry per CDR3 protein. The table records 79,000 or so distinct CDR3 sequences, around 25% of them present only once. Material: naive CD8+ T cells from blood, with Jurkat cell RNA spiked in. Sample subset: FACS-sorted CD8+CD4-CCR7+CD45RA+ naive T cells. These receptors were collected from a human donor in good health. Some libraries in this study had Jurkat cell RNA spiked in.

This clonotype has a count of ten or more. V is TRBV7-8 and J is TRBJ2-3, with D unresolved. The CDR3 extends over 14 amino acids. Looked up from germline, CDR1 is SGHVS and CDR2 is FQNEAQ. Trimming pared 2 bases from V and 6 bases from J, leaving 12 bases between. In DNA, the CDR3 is TGTGCCAGCAGCTTAAGAACGCCGGGCGATACGCAGTATTTT. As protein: CASSLRTPGDTQYF.

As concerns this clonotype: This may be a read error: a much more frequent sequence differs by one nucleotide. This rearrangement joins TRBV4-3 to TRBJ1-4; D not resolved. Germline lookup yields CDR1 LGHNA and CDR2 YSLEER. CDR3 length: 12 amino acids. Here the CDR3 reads CASSQDTERLFF. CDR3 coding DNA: TGCGCCAGCAGCCAAGACACAGAAAGACTGTTTTTT.

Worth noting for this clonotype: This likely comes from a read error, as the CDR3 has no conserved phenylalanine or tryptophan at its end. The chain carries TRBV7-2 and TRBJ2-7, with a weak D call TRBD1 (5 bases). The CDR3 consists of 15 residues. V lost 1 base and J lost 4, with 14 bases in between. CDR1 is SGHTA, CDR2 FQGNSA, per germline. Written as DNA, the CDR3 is TGTGCCAGCAGCTTAGTGGGGCCAGTATGGTACGAGCAGTACTAC. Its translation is CASSLVGPVWYEQYY.

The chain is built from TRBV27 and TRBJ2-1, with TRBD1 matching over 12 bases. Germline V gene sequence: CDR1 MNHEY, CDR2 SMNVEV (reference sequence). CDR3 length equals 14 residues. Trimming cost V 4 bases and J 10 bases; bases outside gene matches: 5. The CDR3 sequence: CASSSGTGGLEQFF. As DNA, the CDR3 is TGTGCCAGCAGTTCCGGGACAGGGGGCCTAGAGCAGTTCTTC.

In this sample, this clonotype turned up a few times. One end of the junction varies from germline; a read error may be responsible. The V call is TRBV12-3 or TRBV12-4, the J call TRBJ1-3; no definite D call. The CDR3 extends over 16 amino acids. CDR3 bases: TGTGCCAGCAGTTTTTCGCCCCCCACCAATGGAGACACCATATATTTT. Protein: CASSFSPPTNGDTIYF.

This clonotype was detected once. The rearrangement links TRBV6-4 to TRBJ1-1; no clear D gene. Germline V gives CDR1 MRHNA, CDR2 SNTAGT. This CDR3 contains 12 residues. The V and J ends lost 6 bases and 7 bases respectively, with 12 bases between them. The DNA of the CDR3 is TGTGCCAGCAGGAACTCCTTGGGTGAAGCTTTCTTT. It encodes CASRNSLGEAFF.

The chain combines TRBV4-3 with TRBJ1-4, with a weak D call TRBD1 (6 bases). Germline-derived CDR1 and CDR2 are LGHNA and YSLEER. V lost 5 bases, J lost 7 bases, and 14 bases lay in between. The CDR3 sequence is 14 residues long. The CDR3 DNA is TGCGCCAGCAGCAAACTACAGGGACGTGAAAAACTGTTTTTT. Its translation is CASSKLQGREKLFF.

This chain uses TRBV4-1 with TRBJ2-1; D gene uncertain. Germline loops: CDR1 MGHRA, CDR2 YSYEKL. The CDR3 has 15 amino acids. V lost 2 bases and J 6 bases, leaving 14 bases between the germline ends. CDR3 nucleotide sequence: TGCGCCAGCAGCCAACCTGCGCGGTTTGTCAATGAGCAGTTCTTC. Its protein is CASSQPARFVNEQFF.

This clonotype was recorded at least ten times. CDR3 sequence reads: CASSLSIGSLGTDTQYF. Here the CDR3 DNA reads TGTGCCAGCAGTTTATCGATCGGTAGCTTGGGCACAGATACGCAGTATTTT. V usage is TRBV27 and J usage is TRBJ2-3, with D unresolved. Germline loops: CDR1 MNHEY, CDR2 SMNVEV (reference sequence). V was clipped by 0 bases and J by 1 base, with 14 bases between them. The CDR3 sequence is 17 residues long.

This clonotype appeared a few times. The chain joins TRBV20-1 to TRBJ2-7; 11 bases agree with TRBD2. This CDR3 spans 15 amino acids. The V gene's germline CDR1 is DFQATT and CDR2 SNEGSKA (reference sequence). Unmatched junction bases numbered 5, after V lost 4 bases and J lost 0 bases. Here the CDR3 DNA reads TGCAGTGCTACTACGGGACTAGCGGCCTCCTACGAGCAGTACTTC. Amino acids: CSATTGLAASYEQYF.

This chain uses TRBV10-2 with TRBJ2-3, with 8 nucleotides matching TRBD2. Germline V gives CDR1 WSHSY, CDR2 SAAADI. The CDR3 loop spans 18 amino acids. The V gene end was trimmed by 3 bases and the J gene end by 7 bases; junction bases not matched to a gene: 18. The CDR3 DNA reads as TGCGCCAGCAGTGACCTCCGGGTCCTAGCGGGTGTCGTGTATACGCAGTATTTT. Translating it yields CASSDLRVLAGVVYTQYF.

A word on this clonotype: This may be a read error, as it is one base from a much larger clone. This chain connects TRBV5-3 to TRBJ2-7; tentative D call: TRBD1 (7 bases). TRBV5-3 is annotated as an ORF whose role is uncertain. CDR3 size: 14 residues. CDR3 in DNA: TGTGCCAGCAGCTTGGAGGGGGCTGCCTACGAGCAGCACTTC. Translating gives CASSLEGAAYEQHF.

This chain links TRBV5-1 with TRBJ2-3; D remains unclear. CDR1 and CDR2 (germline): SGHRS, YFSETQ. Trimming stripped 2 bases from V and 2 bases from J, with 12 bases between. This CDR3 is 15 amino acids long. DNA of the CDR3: TGCGCCAGCAGCTTCCCTGCAAGCCCCACAGATACGCAGTATTTT. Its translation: CASSFPASPTDTQYF. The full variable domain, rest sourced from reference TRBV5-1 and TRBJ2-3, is KAGVTQTPRYLIKTRGQQVTLSCSPISGHRSVSWYQQTPGQGLQFLFEYFSETQRNKGNFPGRFSGRQFSNSRSEMNVSTLELGDSALYLCASSFPASPTDTQYFGPGTRLTVL.

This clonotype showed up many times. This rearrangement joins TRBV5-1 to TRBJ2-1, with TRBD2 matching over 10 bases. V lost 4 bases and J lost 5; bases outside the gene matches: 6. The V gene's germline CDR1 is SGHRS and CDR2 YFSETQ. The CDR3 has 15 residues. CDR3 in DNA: TGCGCCAGCAGCCCCTTCGGGACTAGCGACAATGAGCAGTTCTTC. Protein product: CASSPFGTSDNEQFF.

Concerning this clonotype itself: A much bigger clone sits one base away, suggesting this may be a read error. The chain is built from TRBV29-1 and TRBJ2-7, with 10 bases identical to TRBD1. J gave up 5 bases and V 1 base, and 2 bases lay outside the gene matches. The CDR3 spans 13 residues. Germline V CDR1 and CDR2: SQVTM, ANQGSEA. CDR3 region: CSVEGTGGNEQYF. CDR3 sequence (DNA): TGCAGCGTTGAAGGGACAGGGGGTAACGAGCAGTACTTC.

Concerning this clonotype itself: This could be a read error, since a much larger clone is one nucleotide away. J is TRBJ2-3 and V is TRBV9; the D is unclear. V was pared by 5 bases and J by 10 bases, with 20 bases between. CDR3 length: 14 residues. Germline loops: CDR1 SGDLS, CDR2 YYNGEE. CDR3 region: CASSQDGSSPAQYF. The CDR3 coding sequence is TGTGCCAGCAGTCAAGATGGTTCCTCCCCCGCGCAGTATTTT.

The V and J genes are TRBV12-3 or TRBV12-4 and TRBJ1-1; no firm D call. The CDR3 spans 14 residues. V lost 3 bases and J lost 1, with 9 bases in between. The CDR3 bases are TGTGCCAGCAGTTTCCTACTCCCGAACACTGAAGCTTTCTTT. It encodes CASSFLLPNTEAFF.

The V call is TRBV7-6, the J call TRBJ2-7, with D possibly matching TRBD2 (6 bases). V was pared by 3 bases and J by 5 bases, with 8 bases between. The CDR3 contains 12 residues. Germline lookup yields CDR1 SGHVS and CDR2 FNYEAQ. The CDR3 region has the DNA TGTGCCAGCAGCTTTTTAGCGGACGAGCAGTACTTC. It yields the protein CASSFLADEQYF.

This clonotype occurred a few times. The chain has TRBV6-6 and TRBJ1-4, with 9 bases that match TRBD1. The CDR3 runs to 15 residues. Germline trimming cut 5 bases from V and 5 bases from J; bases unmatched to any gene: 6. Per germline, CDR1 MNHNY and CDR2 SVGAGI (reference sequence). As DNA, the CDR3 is TGTGCCAGCAGTCTTCCGGGACAGGGAAATGAAAAACTGTTTTTT. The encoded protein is CASSLPGQGNEKLFF.

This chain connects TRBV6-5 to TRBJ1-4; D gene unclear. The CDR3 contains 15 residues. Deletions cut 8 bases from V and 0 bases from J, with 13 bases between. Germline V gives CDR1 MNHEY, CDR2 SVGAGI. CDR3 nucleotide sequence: TGTGCCAGCTCCGATAGGAGAACAACTAATGAAAAACTGTTTTTT. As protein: CASSDRRTTNEKLFF.

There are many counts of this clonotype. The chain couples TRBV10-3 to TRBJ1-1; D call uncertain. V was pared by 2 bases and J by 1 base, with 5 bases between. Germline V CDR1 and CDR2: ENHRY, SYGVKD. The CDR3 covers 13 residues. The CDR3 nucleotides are TGTGCCATCAGTGAGAAGAGGAACACTGAAGCTTTCTTT. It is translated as CAISEKRNTEAFF.

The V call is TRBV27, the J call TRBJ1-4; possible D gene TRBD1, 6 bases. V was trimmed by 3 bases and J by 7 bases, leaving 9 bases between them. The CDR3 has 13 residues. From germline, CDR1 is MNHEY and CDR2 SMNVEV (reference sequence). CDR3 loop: CASSFPGAEKLFF. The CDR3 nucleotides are TGTGCCAGCAGTTTTCCAGGGGCTGAAAAACTGTTTTTT.

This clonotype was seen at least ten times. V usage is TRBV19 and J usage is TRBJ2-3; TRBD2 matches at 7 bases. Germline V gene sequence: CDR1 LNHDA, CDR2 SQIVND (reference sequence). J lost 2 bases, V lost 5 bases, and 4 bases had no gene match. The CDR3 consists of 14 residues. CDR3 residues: CASSEAGATDTQYF. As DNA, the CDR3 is TGTGCCAGTAGTGAGGCGGGAGCCACAGATACGCAGTATTTT.

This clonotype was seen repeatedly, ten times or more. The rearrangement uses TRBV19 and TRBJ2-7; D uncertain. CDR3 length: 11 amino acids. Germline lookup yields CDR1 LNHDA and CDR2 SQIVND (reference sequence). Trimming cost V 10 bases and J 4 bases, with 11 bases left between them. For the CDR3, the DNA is TGTGCCACCCAATACGGGTACGAGCAGTACTTC. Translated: CATQYGYEQYF.

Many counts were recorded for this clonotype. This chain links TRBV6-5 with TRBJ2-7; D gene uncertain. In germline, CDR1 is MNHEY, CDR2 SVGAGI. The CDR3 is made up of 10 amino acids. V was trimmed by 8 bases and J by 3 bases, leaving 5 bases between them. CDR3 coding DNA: TGTGCCAGCGGGATCTACGAGCAGTACTTC. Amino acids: CASGIYEQYF.

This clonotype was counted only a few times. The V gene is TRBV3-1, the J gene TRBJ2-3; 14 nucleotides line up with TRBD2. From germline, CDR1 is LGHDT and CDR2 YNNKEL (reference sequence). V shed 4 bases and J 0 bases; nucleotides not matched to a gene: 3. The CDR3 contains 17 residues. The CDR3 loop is CASSPGLAGGSTDTQYF. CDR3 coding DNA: TGTGCCAGCAGCCCAGGACTAGCGGGGGGCAGCACAGATACGCAGTATTTT.

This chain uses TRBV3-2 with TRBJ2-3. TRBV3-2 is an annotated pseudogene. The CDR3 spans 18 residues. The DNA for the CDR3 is TGTGCCAGCAGCCGAGAATACTGGAAGCCGATTAGCACAGATACGCAGTATTTT. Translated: CASSREYWKPISTDTQYF.

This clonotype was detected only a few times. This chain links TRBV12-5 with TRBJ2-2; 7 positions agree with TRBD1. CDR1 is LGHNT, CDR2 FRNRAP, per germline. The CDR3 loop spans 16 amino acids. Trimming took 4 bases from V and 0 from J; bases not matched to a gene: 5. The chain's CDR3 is CASGWGTVANTGELFF. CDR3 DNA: TGTGCTAGTGGTTGGGGGACAGTCGCGAACACCGGGGAGCTGTTTTTT.

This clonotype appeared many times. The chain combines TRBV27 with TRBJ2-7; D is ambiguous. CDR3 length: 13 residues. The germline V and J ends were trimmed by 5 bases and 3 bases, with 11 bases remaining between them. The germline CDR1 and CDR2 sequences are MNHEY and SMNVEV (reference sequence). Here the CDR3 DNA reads TGTGCCAGCAGTCCGAGGACCAACTACGAGCAGTACTTC. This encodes CASSPRTNYEQYF.

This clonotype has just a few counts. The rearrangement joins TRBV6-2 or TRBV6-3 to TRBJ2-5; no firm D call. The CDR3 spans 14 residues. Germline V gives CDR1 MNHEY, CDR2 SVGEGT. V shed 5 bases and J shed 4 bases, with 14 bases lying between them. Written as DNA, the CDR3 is TGTGCCAGCAGTACGGACCTTGGGTCAGAGACCCAGTACTTC. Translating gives CASSTDLGSETQYF.

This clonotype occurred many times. The CDR3 reads CATMYGGSGELFF. CDR3 bases: TGTGCCACCATGTATGGAGGGTCCGGGGAGCTGTTTTTT. V usage is TRBV24-1 and J usage is TRBJ2-2; possible D gene TRBD2, 6 bases. From germline, CDR1 is KGHDR and CDR2 SFDVKD. The length of the CDR3 is 13 residues. V gave up 8 bases and J gave up 6 bases, with 12 bases separating them.